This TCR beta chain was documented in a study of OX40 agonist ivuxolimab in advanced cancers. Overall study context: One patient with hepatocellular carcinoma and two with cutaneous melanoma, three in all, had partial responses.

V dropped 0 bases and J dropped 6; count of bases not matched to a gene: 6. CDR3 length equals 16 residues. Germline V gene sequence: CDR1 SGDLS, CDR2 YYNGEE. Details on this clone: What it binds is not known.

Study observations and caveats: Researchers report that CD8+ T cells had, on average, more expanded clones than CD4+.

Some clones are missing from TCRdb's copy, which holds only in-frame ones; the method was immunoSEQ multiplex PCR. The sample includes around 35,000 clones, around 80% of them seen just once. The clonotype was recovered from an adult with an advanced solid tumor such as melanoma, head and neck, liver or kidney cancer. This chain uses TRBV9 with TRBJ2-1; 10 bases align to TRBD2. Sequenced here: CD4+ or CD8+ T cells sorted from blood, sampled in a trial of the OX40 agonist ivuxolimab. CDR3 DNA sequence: TGTGCCAGCAGCGTAGGCGGGACTAGCGCCGTCAATGAGCAGTTCTTC. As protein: CASSVGGTSAVNEQFF.